This T cell receptor (beta chain) was sequenced in a study of blood T cell repertoires in COVID-19. Across the whole study: Two negative PCRs, clearance, or symptom resolution had been documented for recovered Cohort 3 donors.

The age range of participants was 18 to 89 years, with residence in about 25 US areas. Participants' own reports of clinical history determined their cohort assignment. CDR1 and CDR2 from the germline V gene are KGHSH and LQKENI. V was shortened by 2 bases and J by 2 bases, with 11 bases between the two germline ends. The CDR3 is 15 amino acids. Produced via immunoSEQ multiplex PCR; TCRdb's table is partial and in-frame only. Of 350,000 to 400,000 clones in the sample, 80% to 90% are singletons; the top ten hold around 2%. The sequence came from a man aged 35-49 years in a cohort exposed to, infected with or recovered from COVID-19 (not recorded which). The sequenced sample consisted of PBMCs or T cells enriched from blood (not recorded which). The genes are TRBV18 and TRBJ2-3, with D perhaps TRBD1 (5 bases). The CDR3 region is CASSPAGLTTDTQYF. The CDR3 DNA sequence: TGTGCCAGCTCACCAGCAGGGCTAACCACAGATACGCAGTATTTT.